This passage covers 16 T cell receptor beta chains from one sample sequenced in a study of T cell changes during pregnancy in multiple sclerosis. Clones were sequenced by immunoSEQ multiplex PCR, and TCRdb holds only the in-frame ones, with some missing. The sample lists some 97,000 clones, over 85% occurring once. The sequences come from peripheral blood, collected in the second trimester of pregnancy. The receptors come from a female donor with multiple sclerosis, enrolled in a pregnancy study.

This chain joins TRBV11-2 and TRBJ1-6, with 7 nucleotides matching TRBD1. Germline CDR1 SGHAT, CDR2 FQNNGV. The CDR3 runs to 15 residues. V shed 5 bases and J 10 bases; nucleotides not matched to a gene: 11. The CDR3, as DNA: TGTGCCAGCAGCGCGGCCCCAGGGGGAGGATCACCCCTCCACTTT. Translated: CASSAAPGGGSPLHF.

DNA for the CDR3: TGTGCCAGCAGCTTGAGGAGCCTCCAAGAGACCCAGTACTTC. Amino acids: CASSLRSLQETQYF. The chain carries TRBV7-2 and TRBJ2-5; D not resolved. CDR3 size: 14 residues. The germline V and J ends were trimmed by 3 bases and 1 base, with 9 bases remaining between them. CDR1 and CDR2 from the germline V gene are SGHTA and FQGNSA.

The V gene is TRBV6-1, the J gene TRBJ2-7; perhaps TRBD1 as D (5 bases). This CDR3 is built from 14 residues. Per germline, CDR1 MNHNS and CDR2 SASEGT. The germline V and J ends were trimmed by 4 bases and 5 bases, with 15 bases remaining between them. The CDR3 DNA reads TGTGCCAGCAGTGGGTTGCAGGGCTTAGACGAGCAGTACTTC. It is translated as CASSGLQGLDEQYF.

The rearrangement links TRBV5-1 to TRBJ2-1, with TRBD2 matching 7 bases. Germline V gene lookup returns CDR1 SGHRS and CDR2 YFSETQ. V shed 0 bases and J 1 base; nucleotides not matched to a gene: 4. The CDR3 runs to 16 residues. CDR3 nucleotides: TGCGCCAGCAGCTTGGGGGCGGGAGCATCCTACAATGAGCAGTTCTTC. Residues: CASSLGAGASYNEQFF.

The chain uses TRBV5-1 and TRBJ1-2; D is undetermined. V was shortened by 0 bases and J by 7 bases, with 19 bases between the two germline ends. This CDR3 contains 16 residues. Germline values: CDR1 SGHRS, CDR2 YFSETQ. For the CDR3, the DNA is TGCGCCAGCAGCTTGGAGACAAACCCAGCCATTTCTGGCTACACCTTC. This gives the protein CASSLETNPAISGYTF.

Written as DNA, the CDR3 is TGTGCCAGCCGGGACAGGGCGTACAACAATGAGCAGTTCTTC. Its translation: CASRDRAYNNEQFF. This chain uses TRBV6-1 with TRBJ2-1; 9 nucleotides line up with TRBD1. Germline CDR1 MNHNS, CDR2 SASEGT. This CDR3 is built from 14 residues. V trimming: 8 bases; J trimming: 5 bases; junction bases outside the gene matches: 7.

This chain joins TRBV28 and TRBJ2-5; D is unclear. CDR3 length: 13 amino acids. The V gene's germline CDR1 is MDHEN and CDR2 SYDVKM. V gave up 2 bases and J gave up 0 bases, with 4 bases separating them. Here the CDR3 reads CASSLTYQETQYF. CDR3 nucleotides: TGTGCCAGCAGTTTAACATACCAAGAGACCCAGTACTTC. Combining the CDR3 with reference TRBV28 and TRBJ2-5 gives the whole variable domain DVKVTQSSRYLVKRTGEKVFLECVQDMDHENMFWYRQDPGLGLRLIYFSYDVKMKEKGDIPEGYSVSREKKERFSLILESASTNQTSMYLCASSLTYQETQYFGPGTRLLVL.

DNA for the CDR3: TGTGCCTGGAGTTCGCGTGCAGGGGGCTATGGCTACACCTTC. As protein: CAWSSRAGGYGYTF. This chain connects TRBV30 to TRBJ1-2, with TRBD1 matching over 7 bases. V gave up 2 bases and J gave up 4 bases; unmatched junction bases: 7. The CDR3 sequence is 14 residues long. The germline CDR1 and CDR2 sequences are GTSNPN and SVGIG (reference sequence).

The chain employs TRBV20-1 and TRBJ2-3; 7 bases line up with TRBD2. Germline CDR1 and CDR2: DFQATT and SNEGSKA (reference sequence). This CDR3 has 11 amino acids. Written as DNA, the CDR3 is TGCAGGGCGGGGGACACAGATACGCAGTATTTT. Translating gives CRAGDTDTQYF.

The V call is TRBV19, the J call TRBJ2-1; 10 bases map to TRBD2. This CDR3 contains 13 residues. J lost 10 bases, V lost 6 bases, and 6 bases had no gene match. Per germline, CDR1 LNHDA and CDR2 SQIVND (reference sequence). CDR3 DNA: TGTGCCAGTAGCCAGACTAGCGGGCACGAGCAGTTCTTC. Its translation is CASSQTSGHEQFF.

V usage is TRBV4-1 and J usage is TRBJ1-4; D possibly corresponds to TRBD1 (5 bases). This CDR3 region has 18 residues. Looked up from germline, CDR1 is MGHRA and CDR2 is YSYEKL. V lost 1 base, J lost 5 bases, and 20 bases lay in between. The CDR3: CASSQVRTTERGNEKLFF. For the CDR3, the DNA is TGCGCCAGCAGCCAAGTAAGGACAACAGAAAGGGGAAATGAAAAACTGTTTTTT.

The chain uses TRBV15 and TRBJ1-2; D perhaps matches TRBD1 (5 bases). The V end was cut by 5 bases, the J end by 6 bases, with 16 bases between. There are 14 residues in the CDR3. Germline CDR1 reads LNHNV; CDR2 reads YYDKDF (reference sequence). The CDR3 region is CATSLLGGANGYTF. The CDR3 DNA sequence: TGTGCCACCAGCTTGCTCGGAGGGGCAAATGGCTACACCTTC.

This chain connects TRBV15 to TRBJ2-2; 10 positions agree with TRBD2. The CDR3 sequence is 17 residues long. J lost 2 bases, V lost 0 bases, and 3 bases had no gene match. CDR1 and CDR2 from the germline V gene are LNHNV and YYDKDF (reference sequence). The chain's CDR3 is CATSREASGGNTGELFF. CDR3 nucleotides: TGTGCCACCAGCAGAGAGGCTAGCGGGGGTAACACCGGGGAGCTGTTTTTT.

This clone was detected only once. V and J are TRBV9 and TRBJ2-3; 11 nucleotides match TRBD1. The CDR3 extends over 16 amino acids. CDR1 and CDR2 (germline): SGDLS, YYNGEE. Trimming took 0 bases from V and 5 from J; bases not matched to a gene: 5. CDR3 region: CASSVVGTGGRDTQYF. The CDR3 DNA reads as TGTGCCAGCAGCGTAGTGGGGACAGGGGGGAGAGATACGCAGTATTTT.

This clone was found a few times. V and J are TRBV6-5 and TRBJ1-2, with 8 bases lining up with TRBD1. Trimming removed 5 bases from V and 6 bases from J; junction bases left unmatched: 5. This CDR3 is built from 13 residues. Germline CDR1 is MNHEY and CDR2 is SVGAGI. This CDR3 is CASSQGAVDGYTF. Written as DNA, the CDR3 is TGTGCCAGCAGTCAGGGGGCAGTAGATGGCTACACCTTC.

The chain carries TRBV9 and TRBJ1-2; D not resolved. The V and J ends lost 0 bases and 4 bases respectively, with 7 bases between them. Germline loops: CDR1 SGDLS, CDR2 YYNGEE. This CDR3 is 13 amino acids long. CDR3 residues: CASSVDGSYGYTF. The DNA of the CDR3 is TGTGCCAGCAGCGTAGACGGGTCCTATGGCTACACCTTC. The full variable domain, rest sourced from reference TRBV9 and TRBJ1-2, is DSGVTQTPKHLITATGQRVTLRCSPRSGDLSVYWYQQSLDQGLQFLIQYYNGEERAKGNILERFSAQQFPDLHSELNLSSLELGDSALYFCASSVDGSYGYTFGSGTRLTVV.